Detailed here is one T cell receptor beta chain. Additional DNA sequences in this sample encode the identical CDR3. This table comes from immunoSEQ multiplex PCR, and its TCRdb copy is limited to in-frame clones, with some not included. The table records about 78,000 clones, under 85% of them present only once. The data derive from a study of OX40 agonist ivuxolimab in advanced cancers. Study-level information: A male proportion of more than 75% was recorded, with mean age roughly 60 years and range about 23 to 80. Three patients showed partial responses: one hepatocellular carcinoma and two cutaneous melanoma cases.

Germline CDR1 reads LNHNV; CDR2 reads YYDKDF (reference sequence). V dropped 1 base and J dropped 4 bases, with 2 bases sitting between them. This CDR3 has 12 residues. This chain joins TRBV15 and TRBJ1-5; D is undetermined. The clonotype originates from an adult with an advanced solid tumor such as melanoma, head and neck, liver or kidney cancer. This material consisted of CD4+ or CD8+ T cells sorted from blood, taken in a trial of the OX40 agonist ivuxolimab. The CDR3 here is CATSRANQPQHF. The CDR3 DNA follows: TGTGCCACCAGCAGAGCGAATCAGCCCCAGCATTTT.